Listed below are T cell receptor beta chains from one sample, sequenced in a study of blood T cell repertoires in COVID-19. TCRdb keeps only in-frame clones here, not all; method: immunoSEQ multiplex PCR. The data show tens of thousands of clones, more than 85% seen once. Material for sequencing was peripheral blood. The receptors here all came from an elderly woman with active or convalescent COVID-19. CDR3s include the opening cysteine and the closing phenylalanine or tryptophan.

v_call cdr3_aa
TRBV2 CASSRDRYEAFF
TRBV6-6 CASSQQSNYGYTF
TRBV7-3 CASSLLNRGLTGELFF
TRBV6-2/TRBV6-3 CASSILAGVPSSYNEQFF
TRBV18 CASSPLDRRGETQYF
TRBV4-2 CASSHQLAGGNTDTQYF
TRBV5-6 CASSLGGGSFNQPQHF
TRBV5-1 CASSLTSGSSYNEQFF
TRBV7-9 CASSWDNYNEQFF
TRBV5-6 CASSSVGVGGSVPFF
TRBV19 CASSRETGRPEAFF
TRBV25-1 CASSEGDRGRYGYTF
TRBV14 CASSPGQGYEQYF
TRBV5-5 CASSPPMDSSNTGELFF
TRBV13 CASSRNIGLAGGDTQYF
TRBV5-5 CASSLVQGAGQPQHF
TRBV27 CASLTGNNEQFF
TRBV28 CASSHSRQLTEAFF
TRBV12-1 CASSKAGGPRNEQFF
TRBV24-1 CATSDLRGSGASTGELFF
TRBV5-1 CASSSGDTPGGYGYTF
TRBV6-5 CASSTGDRGGTEAFF
TRBV3-1/TRBV3-2 CASINRGGNTIYF
TRBV7-2 CASSLNRVGNTEAFF
TRBV6-2/TRBV6-3 CASSYKGQGIKPQHF
TRBV5-1 CASSLESGPTYEQYF
TRBV6-2/TRBV6-3 CASSFGQTTNQPQHF
TRBV5-1 CASSGNNEQFF
TRBV10-1 CASGPGTRYEQFF
TRBV6-1 CASSEQSGTNPDTQYF
TRBV7-3 CASSLDRGIGELFF
TRBV28 CASGLGQSSYEQYF
TRBV2 CASSVTGELFF
TRBV14 CASSYSGTGSRFYNSPLHF
TRBV5-6 CASSKRGFSGNTIYF
TRBV19 CASSIRLEENTGELFF
TRBV5-4 CASRTGSWGNTEAFF
TRBV6-5 CASSLRQGNQPQHF
TRBV12-5 CASGLVSGLLFETQYF
TRBV9 CASSAQGQGLSEAFF
TRBV11-2 CASSPDRANGYTF
TRBV4-2 CASSQDSGEYGYTF
TRBV5-8 CASSFTGGKGEAFF
TRBV5-8 CASSLGQGSDTQYF
TRBV7-6 CASSLDGRGAFF
TRBV19 CASSISMFVGEAGELFF
TRBV2 CASSEAGHNLGGTYEQYF